This T cell receptor beta chain comes out of a study of T-cell reconstitution after alpha-beta-depleted transplantation in children. V lost 0 bases to trimming and J lost 6 bases, with 12 bases between them. CDR3 length: 13 amino acids. Germline CDR1 reads DFQATT; CDR2 reads SNEGSKA (reference sequence). The TCRbeta library was prepared with unique molecular identifiers. TCRdb redid the calling of the PCR reads with MiXCR, one entry per CDR3 protein. This table has approximately 420,000 distinct CDR3 sequences, approximately 11% appearing once. The sample was PBMCs from the stem cell graft donor, taken from the stem cell graft. The V and J genes are TRBV20-1 and TRBJ2-7; perhaps TRBD1 as D (6 bases). This TCR was sampled from a human donor who donated a stem cell graft to a child with acute myeloid leukemia. In DNA, the CDR3 is TGCAGTGCTAGAGATCCCCAGGGGCGCGAGCAGTACTTC. It codes for CSARDPQGREQYF.